The rows below give T cell receptor beta chains drawn from one sample of a study of beta chain features in type 1 diabetes. The protocol was immunoSEQ multiplex PCR, while the TCRdb copy is restricted to in-frame clones and leaves out a portion. Of about 230,000 clones in the sample, roughly 9.6% were seen once. The specimen sequenced was naive CD4+ T cells from blood. The receptors were sampled from a woman aged 18-30 years in good health. Both conserved end residues are part of each CDR3. The D gene is left open where the match is weak. Not every row has a clone size; where given, it reads once, few, many or a size class.

v_gene: TRBV5-1; abundance: -; d_gene: TRBD2; j_gene: TRBJ2-5; CDR3aa: CASSLAGGPGETQYF; CDR3nt: TGCGCCAGCAGCCTAGCGGGGGGCCCCGGGGAGACCCAGTACTTC
v_gene: TRBV6-6; abundance: -; d_gene: TRBD2; j_gene: TRBJ2-5; CDR3aa: CASSYSRASGQETQYF; CDR3nt: TGTGCCAGCAGTTACTCGAGAGCTAGCGGGCAAGAGACCCAGTACTTC
v_gene: TRBV18; abundance: few; d_gene: -; j_gene: TRBJ1-1; CDR3aa: CASSPKQGNEAFF; CDR3nt: TGTGCCAGCTCACCAAAACAGGGAAATGAAGCTTTCTTT
v_gene: TRBV5-6; abundance: -; d_gene: -; j_gene: TRBJ2-2; CDR3aa: CASSHASSTGELFF; CDR3nt: TGTGCCAGCAGCCATGCTAGCAGCACCGGGGAGCTGTTTTTT
v_gene: TRBV6-1; abundance: -; d_gene: -; j_gene: TRBJ1-6; CDR3aa: CASTGDNNSPLHF; CDR3nt: TGTGCCAGCACCGGGGATAATAATTCACCCCTCCACTTT
v_gene: TRBV30; abundance: few; d_gene: -; j_gene: TRBJ2-1; CDR3aa: CAWSVMNLAQFF; CDR3nt: TGTGCCTGGAGTGTAATGAATCTAGCTCAGTTCTTC
v_gene: TRBV6-1; abundance: -; d_gene: -; j_gene: TRBJ1-4; CDR3aa: CATTVEGEKLFF; CDR3nt: TGTGCTACCACAGTTGAAGGTGAAAAACTGTTTTTT
v_gene: TRBV19; abundance: few; d_gene: TRBD1; j_gene: TRBJ1-4; CDR3aa: CASSIVATGEQLFF; CDR3nt: TGTGCCAGTAGTATCGTCGCGACAGGGGAGCAACTGTTTTTT
v_gene: TRBV7-2; abundance: few; d_gene: TRBD2; j_gene: TRBJ2-1; CDR3aa: CASSPPGLAGGVEQFF; CDR3nt: TGTGCCAGCAGCCCCCCCGGGCTAGCGGGAGGGGTTGAGCAGTTCTTC
v_gene: TRBV27; abundance: few; d_gene: TRBD1; j_gene: TRBJ2-7; CDR3aa: CASRGQGAYEQYF; CDR3nt: TGTGCCAGCAGGGGACAGGGTGCCTACGAGCAGTACTTC
v_gene: TRBV9; abundance: few; d_gene: TRBD2; j_gene: TRBJ2-7; CDR3aa: CASSVSGNREAYEQYF; CDR3nt: TGTGCCAGCAGCGTATCAGGAAACCGGGAGGCCTACGAGCAGTACTTC
v_gene: TRBV4-2; abundance: -; d_gene: TRBD2; j_gene: TRBJ2-1; CDR3aa: CASSHGTSGNEQFF; CDR3nt: TGTGCCAGCAGCCACGGGACTAGCGGGAATGAGCAGTTCTTC
v_gene: TRBV7-9; abundance: -; d_gene: -; j_gene: TRBJ2-1; CDR3aa: CASTPGRQNEQFF; CDR3nt: TGTGCCAGCACCCCTGGGAGGCAGAATGAGCAGTTCTTC
v_gene: TRBV28; abundance: -; d_gene: -; j_gene: TRBJ2-1; CDR3aa: CASSLAGAGRGEQFF; CDR3nt: TGTGCCAGCAGTTTAGCGGGTGCGGGCCGTGGTGAGCAGTTCTTC
v_gene: TRBV5-4; abundance: -; d_gene: -; j_gene: TRBJ1-1; CDR3aa: CASSLEVGVTEAFF; CDR3nt: TGTGCCAGCAGCTTGGAAGTAGGGGTCACTGAAGCTTTCTTT
v_gene: TRBV27; abundance: few; d_gene: TRBD2; j_gene: TRBJ2-1; CDR3aa: CASSLVAGALNEQFF; CDR3nt: TGTGCCAGCAGTTTAGTAGCGGGAGCTTTGAATGAGCAGTTCTTC
v_gene: TRBV7-8; abundance: -; d_gene: TRBD2; j_gene: TRBJ2-7; CDR3aa: CASSLGPASGGLTYEQYF; CDR3nt: TGTGCCAGCAGCTTAGGCCCAGCTAGCGGGGGATTGACCTACGAGCAGTACTTC
v_gene: TRBV7-2; abundance: -; d_gene: TRBD1; j_gene: TRBJ1-4; CDR3aa: CASTSGGQGSGKLFF; CDR3nt: TGTGCCAGCACATCGGGGGGACAGGGAAGTGGAAAACTGTTTTTT
v_gene: TRBV28; abundance: -; d_gene: -; j_gene: TRBJ1-1; CDR3aa: CASNRDTEAFF; CDR3nt: TGTGCCAGCAACAGGGACACTGAAGCTTTCTTT
v_gene: TRBV19; abundance: -; d_gene: -; j_gene: TRBJ2-1; CDR3aa: CASSIVGAGYNEQFF; CDR3nt: TGTGCCAGTAGTATAGTTGGGGCCGGATACAATGAGCAGTTCTTC
v_gene: TRBV6-4; abundance: -; d_gene: TRBD1; j_gene: TRBJ2-1; CDR3aa: CASSGGGTGSDEQFF; CDR3nt: TGTGCCAGCAGTGGAGGGGGGACAGGGTCAGATGAGCAGTTCTTC
v_gene: TRBV7-6; abundance: few; d_gene: -; j_gene: TRBJ2-2; CDR3aa: CASSLRGSGELFF; CDR3nt: TGTGCCAGCAGCTTAAGGGGGTCCGGGGAGCTGTTTTTT
v_gene: TRBV30; abundance: -; d_gene: TRBD2; j_gene: TRBJ2-7; CDR3aa: CAWSVKRGPIQYF; CDR3nt: TGTGCCTGGAGTGTCAAGCGGGGGCCAATCCAGTACTTC
v_gene: TRBV27; abundance: -; d_gene: TRBD1; j_gene: TRBJ1-4; CDR3aa: CASSRQGANEKLFF; CDR3nt: TGTGCCAGCAGCCGACAGGGGGCGAATGAAAAACTGTTTTTT
v_gene: TRBV6-4; abundance: -; d_gene: TRBD1; j_gene: TRBJ1-1; CDR3aa: CASYRQGAYPEVFF; CDR3nt: TGTGCCAGTTATCGACAGGGGGCATATCCTGAAGTTTTCTTT
v_gene: TRBV2; abundance: -; d_gene: TRBD1; j_gene: TRBJ2-1; CDR3aa: CASSDSQTGSVVLPYNEQFF; CDR3nt: TGTGCCAGCAGTGATTCGCAGACAGGGAGTGTGGTTCTCCCCTACAATGAGCAGTTCTTC
v_gene: TRBV28; abundance: -; d_gene: -; j_gene: TRBJ1-5; CDR3aa: CASSPGEGEVNQPQHF; CDR3nt: TGTGCCAGCAGCCCCGGGGAGGGTGAGGTCAATCAGCCCCAGCATTTT
v_gene: TRBV18; abundance: -; d_gene: TRBD1; j_gene: TRBJ2-2; CDR3aa: CASSRTGTLRNTGELFF; CDR3nt: TGTGCCAGCTCACGGACAGGGACTCTTCGAAACACCGGGGAGCTGTTTTTT
v_gene: TRBV7-2; abundance: few; d_gene: -; j_gene: TRBJ2-7; CDR3aa: CASSLNSPRVEQYF; CDR3nt: TGTGCCAGCAGCTTAAATTCCCCCAGGGTCGAGCAGTACTTC